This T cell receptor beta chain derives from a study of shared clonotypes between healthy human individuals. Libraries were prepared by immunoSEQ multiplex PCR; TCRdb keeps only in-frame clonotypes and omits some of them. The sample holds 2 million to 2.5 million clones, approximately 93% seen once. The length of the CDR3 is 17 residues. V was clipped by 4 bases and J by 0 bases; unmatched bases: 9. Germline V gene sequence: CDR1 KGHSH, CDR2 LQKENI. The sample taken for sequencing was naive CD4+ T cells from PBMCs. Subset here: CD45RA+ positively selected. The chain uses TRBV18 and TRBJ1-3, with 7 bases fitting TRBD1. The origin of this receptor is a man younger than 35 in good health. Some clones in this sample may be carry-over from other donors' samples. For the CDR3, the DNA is TGTGCCAGCTCACAGCGGGACAGCCACATCTCTGGAAACACCATATATTTT. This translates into CASSQRDSHISGNTIYF.